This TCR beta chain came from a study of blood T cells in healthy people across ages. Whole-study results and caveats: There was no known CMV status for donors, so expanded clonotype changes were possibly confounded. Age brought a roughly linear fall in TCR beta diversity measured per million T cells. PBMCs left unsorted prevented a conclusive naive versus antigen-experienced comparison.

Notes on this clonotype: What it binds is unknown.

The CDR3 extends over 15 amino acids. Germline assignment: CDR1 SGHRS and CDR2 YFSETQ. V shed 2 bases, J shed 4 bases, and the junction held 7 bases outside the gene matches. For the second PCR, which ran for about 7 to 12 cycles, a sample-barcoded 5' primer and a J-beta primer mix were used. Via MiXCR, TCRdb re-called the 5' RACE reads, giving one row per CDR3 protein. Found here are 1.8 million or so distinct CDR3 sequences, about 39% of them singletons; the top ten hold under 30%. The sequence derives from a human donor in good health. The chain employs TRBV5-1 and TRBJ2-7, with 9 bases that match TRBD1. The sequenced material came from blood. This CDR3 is CASSFGQGNVYEQYF. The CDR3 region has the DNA TGCGCCAGCAGCTTTGGACAGGGGAACGTGTACGAGCAGTACTTC.